The present T cell receptor beta chain was sequenced within a study of OX40 agonist ivuxolimab in advanced cancers. Study-wide results and limits: Partial responders at 0.1-3.0 mg/kg showed near-lowest clonal expansion. In a subset of nonresponders, normalized T-cell clonal expansion was also low.

A word on this clone: What it recognizes is unknown.

The repertoire was sequenced with immunoSEQ multiplex PCR; TCRdb's copy has only in-frame clones and lacks some. Among 70,000 to 85,000 clones listed, under 95% were seen once. Autoimmune disease history or systemic immunosuppression was exclusionary. This CDR3 contains 13 residues. V lost 3 bases and J lost 1, with 6 bases in between. The germline gives CDR1 SEHNR, CDR2 FQNEAQ (reference sequence). The starting material was CD4+ or CD8+ T cells sorted from blood, obtained in a trial of the OX40 agonist ivuxolimab. The clonotype comes from an adult with an advanced solid tumor such as melanoma, head and neck, liver or kidney cancer. The V call is TRBV7-9, the J call TRBJ1-1; D not resolved. Here the CDR3 DNA reads TGTGCCAGCAGCTTTGGGGAGAACACTGAAGCTTTCTTT. Translation: CASSFGENTEAFF.